One and the same sample provided the 31 T cell receptor gamma chains below, sequenced in a study of Vδ1+ human thymocytes. No antigen has been identified for these receptors. Sequences come from RNA converted to cDNA by reverse transcription. The CDR3 regions were amplified by multiplex PCR from V-gene primers to a constant-region primer. TCRdb ran CATT on the multiplex PCR reads. The data show about 36,000 gamma-chain clones, with 20% to 25% seen just once and around 2% held by the top ten. General study points: In the thymus, TRG and TRD repertoires looked highly polyclonal with Gaussian CDR3 lengths.

Material for sequencing was Vdelta1+ gamma-delta thymocytes from the thymus. Sample subset: FACS-sorted CD3+ TCRalphabeta- TCRVdelta1+ TCRVdelta2- thymocytes. Receptors originate from a girl less than two years old who had congenital heart surgery.

V usage is TRGV2 and J usage is TRGJP2. Germline loops: CDR1 EGSNGY, CDR2 YDSYNSKV. CDR3 length: 13 residues. The V and J ends lost 5 bases and 6 bases, in that order; junction bases with no gene match: 6. The CDR3: CATWAGRDWIKTF. The CDR3 DNA is TGTGCCACCTGGGCCGGTCGTGATTGGATCAAGACGTTT.

The V and J genes are TRGV8 and TRGJ1 or TRGJ2. The CDR3 runs 15 residues. The V segment lost 2 bases and the J segment 12 bases; nucleotides outside the gene matches: 19. Per the germline V gene, CDR1 is VENAVY and CDR2 is YDSYNSRV. DNA for the CDR3: TGTGCCACCTGGGATAAAGGGGACTTTGGATTAAGGAAACTCTTT. Its protein is CATWDKGDFGLRKLF.

The V gene is TRGV8, the J gene TRGJ1 or TRGJ2. Germline V gene lookup returns CDR1 VENAVY and CDR2 YDSYNSRV. This CDR3 has 17 residues. After removal of 0 bases from V and 0 bases from J, the junction contained 11 bases not matched to a gene. CDR3 DNA sequence: TGTGCCACCTGGGATAGGCCCCCGACCACGAATTATTATAAGAAACTCTTT. This sequence encodes CATWDRPPTTNYYKKLF.

The rearrangement links TRGV3 to TRGJP1. Germline assignment: CDR1 VTNTFY and CDR2 YDVSTARD (reference sequence). The CDR3 totals 15 residues. V trimming: 3 bases; J trimming: 6 bases; junction bases outside the gene matches: 10. The chain's CDR3 is CATWDASFSGWFKIF. CDR3 nucleotide sequence: TGTGCCACCTGGGACGCAAGCTTTTCTGGTTGGTTCAAGATATTT.

V gene TRGV2 combines with J gene TRGJ1 or TRGJ2. The V and J ends lost 5 bases and 3 bases, in that order; junction bases with no gene match: 10. Germline CDR1 EGSNGY, CDR2 YDSYNSKV. This CDR3 has 14 amino acids. The CDR3, as DNA: TGTGCCACCTGGGCTACACCAATTTATTATAAGAAACTCTTT. This sequence encodes CATWATPIYYKKLF.

The chain employs TRGV5 and TRGJ1 or TRGJ2. The CDR3 sequence is 14 residues long. V lost 3 bases to trimming and J lost 7 bases; unmatched junction nucleotides: 12. The germline gives CDR1 VINAFY, CDR2 YDVSNSKD. The CDR3 sequence: CATWDPEREYKKLF. CDR3 DNA: TGTGCCACCTGGGACCCAGAGAGGGAATATAAGAAACTCTTT.

This clone rates as medium-sized. This sample also contains other DNA sequences that code for the same CDR3. The gene calls are TRGV3 and TRGJ1 or TRGJ2. The V gene's germline CDR1 is VTNTFY and CDR2 YDVSTARD (reference sequence). The CDR3 runs 14 residues. V dropped 0 bases and J dropped 2; count of bases not matched to a gene: 4. CDR3 region: CATWDRRDYYKKLF. In DNA form, the CDR3 reads TGTGCCACCTGGGACAGGCGGGATTATTATAAGAAACTCTTT.

This clone was picked up a small number of times. The genes are TRGV2 and TRGJP2. The V and J ends lost 6 bases and 8 bases, in that order; junction bases with no gene match: 3. Germline V gives CDR1 EGSNGY, CDR2 YDSYNSKV. The CDR3 totals 11 residues. The CDR3 DNA reads TGTGCCACCTGGAGAGATTGGATCAAGACGTTT. Its translation is CATWRDWIKTF.

This clone has ten or more counts. Other DNA sequences in this specimen translate into the identical CDR3. The V call is TRGV9, the J call TRGJ1 or TRGJ2. From germline, CDR1 is GITISATS and CDR2 ISYDGTV (reference sequence). V lost 2 bases to trimming and J lost 0 bases; unmatched junction nucleotides: 4. This CDR3 has 14 residues. The CDR3 spells CALWEASNYYKKLF. The CDR3 nucleotides read TGTGCCTTGTGGGAGGCTTCGAATTATTATAAGAAACTCTTT.

The V gene is TRGV4, the J gene TRGJ1 or TRGJ2. J lost 4 bases, V lost 0 bases, and 9 bases had no gene match. Looked up from germline, CDR1 is EGSTGY and CDR2 is YDSYTSSV. The CDR3 runs to 15 residues. The CDR3 nucleotides read TGTGCCACCTGGGATGGGCTTGTCCGGTATTATAAGAAACTCTTT. Translating gives CATWDGLVRYYKKLF.

The chain combines TRGV9 with TRGJP2. Germline V lookup: CDR1 GITISATS, CDR2 ISYDGTV (reference sequence). CDR3 length equals 14 residues. J was trimmed by 2 bases and V by 5 bases; bases with no gene match: 5. Here the CDR3 reads CALWVGSSDWIKTF. CDR3 sequence (DNA): TGTGCCTTGTGGGTTGGGAGTAGTGATTGGATCAAGACGTTT.

This clone has more than one count but fewer than ten. This same CDR3 is encoded by further DNA sequences in the sample. This rearrangement joins TRGV2 to TRGJ1 or TRGJ2. V lost 4 bases to trimming and J lost 3 bases; unmatched junction nucleotides: 9. The V gene's germline CDR1 is EGSNGY and CDR2 YDSYNSKV. The CDR3 covers 14 residues. The CDR3 region is CATWDGRSYYKKLF. CDR3 DNA sequence: TGTGCCACCTGGGATGGGAGGTCTTATTATAAGAAACTCTTT.

The chain has TRGV2 and TRGJ1 or TRGJ2. Germline loops: CDR1 EGSNGY, CDR2 YDSYNSKV. The CDR3 consists of 12 residues. Unmatched junction bases numbered 15, after V lost 3 bases and J lost 16 bases. CDR3 nucleotides: TGTGCCACCTGGGACCTGGGGGATACCGATCTCTTT. Its translation: CATWDLGDTDLF.

This clone came up a few times. This chain uses TRGV9 with TRGJ1 or TRGJ2. CDR3 length equals 16 residues. Trimming cost V 0 bases and J 3 bases; bases outside gene matches: 11. The germline V gene encodes CDR1 GITISATS and CDR2 ISYDGTV (reference sequence). The CDR3 sequence is CALWEVLVRSYYKKLF. DNA of the CDR3: TGTGCCTTGTGGGAGGTGTTGGTGAGGAGTTATTATAAGAAACTCTTT.

The chain joins TRGV3 to TRGJ1 or TRGJ2. Trimming at V came to 0 bases and at J to 5 bases, leaving 7 bases not matched to a gene. There are 14 residues in the CDR3. The germline V gene encodes CDR1 VTNTFY and CDR2 YDVSTARD (reference sequence). The DNA of the CDR3 is TGTGCCACCTGGGACAGGCCTTGGCATTATAAGAAACTCTTT. Protein sequence: CATWDRPWHYKKLF.

In regard to this clone: The sample contains more than one DNA sequence encoding this CDR3. J is TRGJ1 or TRGJ2 and V is TRGV3. The V gene's germline CDR1 is VTNTFY and CDR2 YDVSTARD (reference sequence). J lost 8 bases, V lost 0 bases, and 4 bases had no gene match. This CDR3 has 12 residues. CDR3 in amino acids: CATWDRRDKKLF. The CDR3, as DNA: TGTGCCACCTGGGACAGGCGAGATAAGAAACTCTTT.

This clone was counted a few times. This sample includes further DNA sequences coding for the same CDR3. The genes are TRGV3 and TRGJ1 or TRGJ2. The CDR3 sequence is 11 residues long. The germline V gene has CDR1 VTNTFY and CDR2 YDVSTARD (reference sequence). V shed 0 bases and J 12 bases; nucleotides not matched to a gene: 5. CDR3 DNA sequence: TGTGCCACCTGGGACAGGCCACGGAAACTCTTT. Protein sequence: CATWDRPRKLF.

The chain has TRGV9 and TRGJ1 or TRGJ2. The length of the CDR3 is 14 residues. In germline, CDR1 is GITISATS, CDR2 ISYDGTV (reference sequence). V lost 0 bases to trimming and J lost 5 bases; unmatched junction nucleotides: 7. Here the CDR3 DNA reads TGTGCCTTGTGGGAGGTGAAAGGAGATTATAAGAAACTCTTT. This codes for CALWEVKGDYKKLF.

V and J are TRGV8 and TRGJ1 or TRGJ2. Germline CDR1 reads VENAVY; CDR2 reads YDSYNSRV. The CDR3 consists of 15 residues. The J segment lost 3 bases and the V segment lost 2 bases, leaving 10 bases of the junction unmatched. CDR3 DNA sequence: TGTGCCACCTGGGATATACGGACAGTTTATTATAAGAAACTCTTT. It yields the protein CATWDIRTVYYKKLF.

As regards this clone: Other DNA sequences in this sample translate to the same CDR3. This chain joins TRGV3 and TRGJP2. CDR1 is VTNTFY and CDR2 is YDVSTARD in the germline V gene (reference sequence). The V gene end was trimmed by 0 bases and the J gene end by 8 bases; junction bases not matched to a gene: 6. This CDR3 is built from 14 residues. The CDR3 protein is CATWDRLGDWIKTF. The CDR3 nucleotides read TGTGCCACCTGGGACAGGCTTGGGGATTGGATCAAGACGTTT.

This chain joins TRGV2 and TRGJ1 or TRGJ2. This CDR3 region has 14 residues. Trimming at V came to 0 bases and at J to 8 bases, leaving 10 bases not matched to a gene. CDR1 EGSNGY and CDR2 YDSYNSKV come from the germline V gene. The chain's CDR3 is CATWDGPRTNKKLF. DNA of the CDR3: TGTGCCACCTGGGACGGGCCCCGGACAAATAAGAAACTCTTT.

This clone appeared a few times. The identical CDR3 is also encoded by other nucleotide sequences in the sample. The gene calls are TRGV2 and TRGJP1. There are 13 residues in the CDR3. The germline CDR1 and CDR2 sequences are EGSNGY and YDSYNSKV. The V segment lost 2 bases and the J segment 3 bases; nucleotides outside the gene matches: 0. CDR3 in DNA: TGTGCCACCTGGGACGCCACTGGTTGGTTCAAGATATTT. It codes for CATWDATGWFKIF.

This clone turned up a few times. The sample has other DNA sequences that encode this CDR3 too. This rearrangement joins TRGV4 to TRGJ1 or TRGJ2. J was trimmed by 2 bases and V by 0 bases; bases with no gene match: 4. Germline V CDR1 and CDR2: EGSTGY, YDSYTSSV. CDR3 length: 14 amino acids. CDR3 DNA sequence: TGTGCCACCTGGGATGGGCTGGATTATTATAAGAAACTCTTT. This sequence encodes CATWDGLDYYKKLF.

In this sample, this clone turned up a few times. Other DNA sequences in this sample translate to the same CDR3. The V gene is TRGV4, the J gene TRGJ1 or TRGJ2. The CDR3 runs to 12 residues. From germline, CDR1 is EGSTGY and CDR2 YDSYTSSV. The ends lost 2 bases at V and 6 bases at J; junction bases unmatched: 4. The CDR3, as DNA: TGTGCCACCTGGGATGACGGTTATAAGAAACTCTTT. This encodes CATWDDGYKKLF.

This rearrangement joins TRGV3 to TRGJ1 or TRGJ2. Germline CDR1 VTNTFY, CDR2 YDVSTARD (reference sequence). The length of the CDR3 is 16 residues. The J segment lost 0 bases and the V segment lost 0 bases, leaving 8 bases of the junction unmatched. CDR3 DNA sequence: TGTGCCACCTGGGACAGGCCGAGGGGGAATTATTATAAGAAACTCTTT. Translated, it gives CATWDRPRGNYYKKLF.

Only a few counts were recorded for this clone. Other nucleotide sequences from this sample produce the same CDR3. The rearrangement uses TRGV9 and TRGJP2. The CDR3 sequence is 12 residues long. The V and J ends lost 0 bases and 10 bases, in that order; junction bases with no gene match: 2. Germline values: CDR1 GITISATS, CDR2 ISYDGTV (reference sequence). The CDR3 region is CALWEVRWIKTF. The CDR3, as DNA: TGTGCCTTGTGGGAGGTGCGTTGGATCAAGACGTTT.

This clone turned up a few times. A much larger clone differs by one base, so this may be a read error. The sample contains more than one DNA sequence encoding this CDR3. The chain links TRGV4 to TRGJ1 or TRGJ2. The V segment lost 0 bases and the J segment 8 bases; nucleotides outside the gene matches: 4. The CDR3 consists of 12 residues. CDR1 and CDR2 from the germline V gene are EGSTGY and YDSYTSSV. The CDR3 loop reads CATWDGHDKKLF. Written as DNA, the CDR3 is TGTGCCACCTGGGATGGGCATGATAAGAAACTCTTT.

This clone appeared a single time. This chain uses TRGV3 with TRGJ1 or TRGJ2. The V gene end was trimmed by 5 bases and the J gene end by 12 bases; junction bases not matched to a gene: 13. Germline assignment: CDR1 VTNTFY and CDR2 YDVSTARD (reference sequence). CDR3 size: 12 residues. The CDR3 DNA is TGTGCCACCTGGGCCACTTGGCCTACGAAACTCTTT. Its translation is CATWATWPTKLF.

There are many counts of this clone. Other DNA sequences within the sample encode an identical CDR3. The V and J genes are TRGV3 and TRGJ1 or TRGJ2. V was pared by 0 bases and J by 5 bases, with 4 bases of the junction left unmatched. This CDR3 is built from 13 residues. The germline gives CDR1 VTNTFY, CDR2 YDVSTARD (reference sequence). This CDR3 is CATWDRRHYKKLF. CDR3 DNA sequence: TGTGCCACCTGGGACAGGCGTCATTATAAGAAACTCTTT.

The chain employs TRGV9 and TRGJ1 or TRGJ2. J was trimmed by 8 bases and V by 2 bases; bases with no gene match: 12. From germline, CDR1 is GITISATS and CDR2 ISYDGTV (reference sequence). This CDR3 comprises 14 residues. The CDR3 nucleotides read TGTGCCTTGTGGGAGGCGCCTCTCTTAAATAAGAAACTCTTT. Residues: CALWEAPLLNKKLF.

The chain carries TRGV8 and TRGJ1 or TRGJ2. CDR1 VENAVY and CDR2 YDSYNSRV come from the germline V gene. The CDR3 covers 13 residues. V dropped 3 bases and J dropped 5; count of bases not matched to a gene: 7. Here the CDR3 reads CATWDLIHYKKLF. Written as DNA, the CDR3 is TGTGCCACCTGGGATCTTATCCATTATAAGAAACTCTTT.